The sequence of this T cell receptor (beta chain) was determined in a study of a mutant IDH1 vaccine in newly diagnosed glioma. Study background: Receipt of radiotherapy, temozolomide, or both preceded the study, and most received both.

Time point meaning: baseline, week 1 (first vaccination visit). Treatment described: pre-vaccination baseline after standard-of-care therapy. The table came from immunoSEQ multiplex PCR; TCRdb's copy has only in-frame clones and leaves some out. The data contain tens of thousands of clones, about 80% of them seen just once; the ten biggest clones take up approximately 7.4%. Worth noting for this clone: Its antigen remains unknown.

Overall study results and limits: Seemingly, top peripheral T cell clonotype changes bore no relation to pseudoprogression. Immune responses induced by the vaccine were seen in around 92% of patients, spanning multiple MHC alleles.

Source: PBMCs, taken from a glioma patient treated with radiotherapy, temozolomide or both. This receptor was taken from a woman aged 45-59 years with glioma.

This CDR3 is CASSLRFSGGPTDTQYF. The CDR3 DNA is TGTGCCAGTAGTTTGCGGTTTAGCGGGGGGCCCACAGATACGCAGTATTTT. The gene calls are TRBV19 and TRBJ2-3; 10 nucleotides line up with TRBD2. With V trimmed by 5 bases and J by 2 bases, 10 bases remained unmatched. CDR3 length equals 17 residues. CDR1 and CDR2 from the germline V gene are LNHDA and SQIVND (reference sequence).